One and the same sample provided the 15 T cell receptor beta chains below, sequenced in a study of identical twins. Via MiXCR, TCRdb re-called the 5' RACE reads, giving one row per CDR3 protein. Of under 1 million distinct CDR3 sequences detected, about 12% appear once; the ten largest clones hold around 1.6%. This sample also belongs to another study, concerning yellow fever vaccine responses in identical twins.

Sequenced input: PBMCs. The receptor set was obtained from a woman between 18 and 29 years old in good health.

The chain combines TRBV20-1 with TRBJ1-6; 7 bases fit TRBD1. Per germline, CDR1 DFQATT and CDR2 SNEGSKA (reference sequence). V lost 3 bases to trimming and J lost 5 bases; unmatched junction nucleotides: 10. The CDR3 covers 16 residues. Written as DNA, the CDR3 is TGCAGTGCTAGTCAGGGGGTAGTGGGAAATAATTCACCCCTCCACTTT. Translation: CSASQGVVGNNSPLHF.

The chain uses TRBV20-1 and TRBJ1-2, with D perhaps TRBD1 (6 bases). Germline CDR1 reads DFQATT; CDR2 reads SNEGSKA (reference sequence). Between the trimmed V and J ends, which lost 3 bases and 2 bases, there was a span of 7 bases. The CDR3 covers 12 residues. CDR3 nucleotides: TGCAGTGCTAGTCAGGGGAACTATGGCTACACCTTC. This encodes CSASQGNYGYTF.

The table lists this clonotype with a few counts. V and J are TRBV2 and TRBJ2-7; D remains ambiguous. There are 12 residues in the CDR3. CDR1 SNHLY and CDR2 FYNNEI come from the germline V gene. The V end lost 5 bases, the J end lost 7 bases, and 12 bases lay between the germline ends. The CDR3 DNA reads TGTGCCAGCAGTCGTGCTCCCTGGGAGCAGTACTTC. Its translation is CASSRAPWEQYF.

This rearrangement joins TRBV6-1 to TRBJ2-1, with a tentative D call TRBD1 (6 bases). Between the trimmed V and J ends, which lost 2 bases and 3 bases, there was a span of 14 bases. Germline V gene data show CDR1 as MNHNS and CDR2 as SASEGT. The CDR3 runs to 16 residues. In DNA, the CDR3 is TGTGCCAGCAGTGAATCGGGGCAGGGGAACTACAATGAGCAGTTCTTC. This encodes CASSESGQGNYNEQFF.

The genes are TRBV6-1 and TRBJ2-3; D is unclear. V was cut by 7 bases and J by 4 bases, with 12 bases left in between. The germline CDR1 and CDR2 sequences are MNHNS and SASEGT. The CDR3 consists of 13 residues. CDR3 protein: CASKQPGADTQYF. CDR3 nucleotides: TGTGCCAGCAAACAACCCGGAGCAGATACGCAGTATTTT.

CDR3: CASSLGAGDPTEAFF. In nucleotides, the CDR3 is TGCGCCAGCAGCTTGGGGGCAGGGGACCCCACTGAAGCTTTCTTT. The chain couples TRBV5-1 to TRBJ1-1; maybe TRBD1 (6 bases). Trimming shortened V by 0 bases and J by 4 bases, and 13 bases separated the two germline ends. The CDR3 length is 15 residues. CDR1 is SGHRS and CDR2 is YFSETQ in the germline V gene.

V gene TRBV10-3 combines with J gene TRBJ2-5, with D perhaps given as TRBD1 or TRBD2 (5 bases each). V was pared by 9 bases and J by 5 bases, with 13 bases between. The CDR3 contains 12 residues. Germline V gene sequence: CDR1 ENHRY, CDR2 SYGVKD. The CDR3 coding sequence is TGTGCCATTGCAGGGTCGGGGGAGACCCAGTACTTC. Amino acids: CAIAGSGETQYF.

This clonotype was seen a few times. The V gene is TRBV7-9, the J gene TRBJ2-4; a possible D gene is TRBD1 (6 bases). Germline lookup yields CDR1 SEHNR and CDR2 FQNEAQ (reference sequence). The CDR3 consists of 16 residues. V was pared by 5 bases and J by 6 bases, with 20 bases between. CDR3 amino acids: CASSPRGQTSGNIQYF. The CDR3 DNA is TGTGCCAGCAGCCCCAGAGGACAGACCTCAGGAAACATTCAGTACTTC.

The chain carries TRBV6-1 and TRBJ1-1, with TRBD1 matching 7 bases. There are 14 residues in the CDR3. Germline CDR1 reads MNHNS; CDR2 reads SASEGT. Trimming took 4 bases from V and 4 from J; bases not matched to a gene: 6. CDR3 sequence reads: CASSGQGEVTEAFF. The DNA of the CDR3 is TGTGCCAGCAGTGGACAGGGTGAGGTCACTGAAGCTTTCTTT.

This clonotype was seen repeatedly, ten times or more. The V call is TRBV2, the J call TRBJ2-3; D is tentatively TRBD1 or TRBD2 (5 bases each). Germline CDR1 is SNHLY and CDR2 is FYNNEI. CDR3 length: 13 residues. With 3 bases removed from V and 3 bases from J, the gap between germline ends came to 7 bases. The CDR3 DNA follows: TGTGCCAGCAGTGAGGGGGAAACAGATACGCAGTATTTT. Its protein product is CASSEGETDTQYF. The whole variable domain, filled in from reference TRBV2 and TRBJ2-3, reads EPEVTQTPSHQVTQMGQEVILRCVPISNHLYFYWYRQILGQKVEFLVSFYNNEISEKSEIFDDQFSVERPDGSNFTLKIRSTKLEDSAMYFCASSEGETDTQYFGPGTRLTVL.

This clonotype was found many times. The chain carries TRBV24-1 and TRBJ2-2; weak D call: TRBD1 (5 bases). The CDR3 covers 13 residues. Between the trimmed V and J ends, which lost 5 bases and 7 bases, there was a span of 10 bases. In germline, CDR1 is KGHDR, CDR2 SFDVKD. The CDR3 bases are TGTGCCACCAGTGGGGCAGGGCTCGGGGAGCTGTTTTTT. It translates to CATSGAGLGELFF.

The V gene is TRBV3-1, the J gene TRBJ1-3; D unclear. With 1 base removed from V and 0 bases from J, the gap between germline ends came to 13 bases. Germline V gene sequence: CDR1 LGHDT, CDR2 YNNKEL (reference sequence). The CDR3 is 17 residues long. The CDR3 bases are TGTGCCAGCAGCCAAGTCGGAGGCCGATCCTCTGGAAACACCATATATTTT. The encoded protein is CASSQVGGRSSGNTIYF.

The CDR3 reads CASSQEVRLQETQYF. Written as DNA, the CDR3 is TGTGCCAGCAGCCAAGAGGTCAGGCTTCAAGAGACCCAGTACTTC. The chain has TRBV3-1 and TRBJ2-5, with D hard to call. CDR3 length: 15 amino acids. Per germline, CDR1 LGHDT and CDR2 YNNKEL (reference sequence). V was cut by 0 bases and J by 2 bases, with 10 bases left in between.

This clonotype showed up many times. This chain joins TRBV12-3 or TRBV12-4 and TRBJ2-3; 10 bases map to TRBD2. Trimming at V came to 5 bases and at J to 7 bases, leaving 12 bases not matched to a gene. CDR3 length: 16 residues. In DNA form, the CDR3 reads TGTGCCAGCAGTCCTCAGTCTCTAGCGGGGGCACATACGCAGTATTTT. It encodes CASSPQSLAGAHTQYF.

The rearrangement links TRBV28 to TRBJ2-5; D might be TRBD2 (7 bases). The CDR3 consists of 16 residues. CDR1 and CDR2 (germline): MDHEN, SYDVKM. V dropped 6 bases and J dropped 2 bases, with 19 bases sitting between them. The CDR3 sequence is CASSLPGSGTQETQYF. In DNA form, the CDR3 reads TGTGCCAGCAGCCTCCCGGGAAGCGGGACACAAGAGACCCAGTACTTC.